A single sample gave rise to the 7 T cell receptor beta chains below, sequenced in a study of blood T cells in healthy people across ages. Combining a sample-barcoded 5' primer with a J-beta primer mix, a second PCR ran for roughly 7 to 11 cycles. Using its own MiXCR run on the 5' RACE reads, TCRdb lists one record per CDR3 protein. The repertoire consists of some 1.4 million distinct CDR3 sequences, with roughly 40% occurring once and the leading ten covering roughly 7.9%. Sequences were obtained from blood. The receptor set was obtained from a woman between 18 and 29 years old in good health.

This chain joins TRBV28 and TRBJ2-2, with TRBD1 matching 8 bases. Trimming took 3 bases from V and 6 from J; bases not matched to a gene: 6. The CDR3 totals 15 residues. The germline CDR1 and CDR2 sequences are MDHEN and SYDVKM. The CDR3 here is CASSLEDRVSGELFF. CDR3 bases: TGTGCCAGCAGTTTGGAGGACAGGGTGTCCGGGGAGCTGTTTTTT.

The table lists this clonotype with a few counts. The rearrangement links TRBV2 to TRBJ1-2; D gene ambiguous. V lost 8 bases and J 4 bases, leaving 11 bases between the germline ends. CDR1 SNHLY and CDR2 FYNNEI come from the germline V gene. This CDR3 spans 12 amino acids. The CDR3 DNA reads as TGTGCCAGCCAAGCCCCCCCCTATGGCTACACCTTC. Its translation: CASQAPPYGYTF.

The V call is TRBV6-1, the J call TRBJ1-1; D remains ambiguous. The CDR3 is 13 residues long. CDR1 MNHNS and CDR2 SASEGT come from the germline V gene. V lost 2 bases, J lost 0 bases, and 4 bases lay in between. The CDR3 protein is CASSEPVNTEAFF. The CDR3 nucleotides are TGTGCCAGCAGTGAACCAGTGAACACTGAAGCTTTCTTT.

A few counts support this clonotype. At one of its ends the junction is not consistent with the germline gene, which may arise from a read error. This chain uses TRBV12-5 with TRBJ1-1; 8 bases are a match to TRBD1. Looked up from germline, CDR1 is LGHNT and CDR2 is FRNRAP. This CDR3 spans 16 amino acids. CDR3 region: CASGLVVTGGSTEAFF. DNA of the CDR3: TGTGCTAGTGGTTTGGTGGTCACAGGGGGAAGCACTGAAGCTTTTTTT.

In its sample, this clonotype was seen a few times. V is TRBV6-1 and J is TRBJ2-7, with D possibly matching TRBD1 (5 bases). CDR3 length equals 17 residues. Germline CDR1 and CDR2: MNHNS and SASEGT. The V gene lost 6 bases and the J gene lost 0 bases, with 21 bases spanning the gap. CDR3 amino acids: CASSLRPPDRVSYEQYF. The CDR3 nucleotides are TGTGCCAGCAGCCTCCGACCACCCGACAGAGTCTCCTACGAGCAGTACTTC.

This clonotype was counted between two and nine times. This chain joins TRBV7-3 and TRBJ2-1; 7 bases are a match to TRBD1. The trim removed 5 bases at V and 9 bases at J, leaving 16 bases unmatched. Germline V gives CDR1 SGHTA, CDR2 FQGTGA. There are 16 residues in the CDR3. CDR3 sequence (DNA): TGTGCCAGCAGCCCGAGGACAGGATCGTCCCCTGGTGAGCAGTTCTTC. Protein: CASSPRTGSSPGEQFF.

This clonotype showed up just once. A much larger clone sits a single nucleotide away, making a read error possible. The CDR3 is CASSQDSGCGYTF. CDR3 coding DNA: TGTGCCAGCAGCCAAGATTCAGGGTGTGGCTACACCTTC. The V and J genes are TRBV3-1 and TRBJ1-2, with D perhaps TRBD1 (5 bases). The CDR3 is 13 amino acids. Trimming removed 0 bases from V and 7 bases from J, with 9 bases in between. Germline lookup yields CDR1 LGHDT and CDR2 YNNKEL (reference sequence).